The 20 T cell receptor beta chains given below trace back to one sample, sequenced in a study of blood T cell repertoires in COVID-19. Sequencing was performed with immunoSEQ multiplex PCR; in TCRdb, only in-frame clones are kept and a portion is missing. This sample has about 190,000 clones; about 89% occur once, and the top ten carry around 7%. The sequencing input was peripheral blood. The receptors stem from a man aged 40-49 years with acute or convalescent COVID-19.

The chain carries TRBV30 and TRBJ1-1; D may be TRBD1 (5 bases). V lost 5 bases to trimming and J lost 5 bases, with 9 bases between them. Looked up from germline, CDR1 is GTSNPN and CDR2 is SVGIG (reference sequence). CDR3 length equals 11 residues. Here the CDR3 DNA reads TGTGCCTGGGTCAGGGCTACTGAAGCTTTCTTT. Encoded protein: CAWVRATEAFF.

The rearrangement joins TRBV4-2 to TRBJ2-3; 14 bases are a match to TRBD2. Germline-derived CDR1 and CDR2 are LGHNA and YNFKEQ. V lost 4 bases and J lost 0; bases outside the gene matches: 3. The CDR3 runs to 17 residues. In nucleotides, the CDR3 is TGTGCCAGCAGCCCCTGGACTAGCGGGGGGAGCACAGATACGCAGTATTTT. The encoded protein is CASSPWTSGGSTDTQYF.

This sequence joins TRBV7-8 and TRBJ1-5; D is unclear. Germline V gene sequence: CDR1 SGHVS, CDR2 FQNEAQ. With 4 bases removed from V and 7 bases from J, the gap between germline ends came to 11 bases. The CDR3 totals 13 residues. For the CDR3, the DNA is TGTGCCAGCAGCTCAGAGGGTTACCAGCCCCAGCATTTT. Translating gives CASSSEGYQPQHF.

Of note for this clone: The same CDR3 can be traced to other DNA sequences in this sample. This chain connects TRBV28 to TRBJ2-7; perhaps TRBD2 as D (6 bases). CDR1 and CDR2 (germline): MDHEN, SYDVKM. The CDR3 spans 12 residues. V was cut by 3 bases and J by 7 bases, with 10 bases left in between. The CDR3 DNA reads TGTGCCAGCAGTTTGGGACTTTATGAGCAGTACTTC. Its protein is CASSLGLYEQYF.

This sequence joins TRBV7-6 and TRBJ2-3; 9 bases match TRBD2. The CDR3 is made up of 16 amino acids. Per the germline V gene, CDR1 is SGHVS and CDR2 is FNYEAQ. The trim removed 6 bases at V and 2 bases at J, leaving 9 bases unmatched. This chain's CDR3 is CASSMNSGGYTDTQYF. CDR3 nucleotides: TGTGCCAGCAGTATGAACAGCGGGGGGTACACAGATACGCAGTATTTT.

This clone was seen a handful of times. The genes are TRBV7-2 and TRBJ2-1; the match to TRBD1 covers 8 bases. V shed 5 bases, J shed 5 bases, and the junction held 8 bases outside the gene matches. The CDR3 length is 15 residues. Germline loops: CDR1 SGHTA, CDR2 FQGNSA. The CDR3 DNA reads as TGTGCCAGCAGCGCACCCGGGACAGGCAACAATGAGCAGTTCTTC. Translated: CASSAPGTGNNEQFF.

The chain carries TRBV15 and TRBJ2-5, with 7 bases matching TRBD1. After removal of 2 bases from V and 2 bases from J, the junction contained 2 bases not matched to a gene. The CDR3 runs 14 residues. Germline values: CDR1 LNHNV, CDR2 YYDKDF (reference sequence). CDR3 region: CATSRSDRQETQYF. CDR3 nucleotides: TGTGCCACCAGCAGATCGGACAGGCAAGAGACCCAGTACTTC.

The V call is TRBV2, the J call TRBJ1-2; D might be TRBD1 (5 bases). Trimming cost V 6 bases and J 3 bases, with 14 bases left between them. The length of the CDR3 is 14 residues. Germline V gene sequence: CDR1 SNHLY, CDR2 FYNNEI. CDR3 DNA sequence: TGTGCCAGCAGCGGGGGTGACGGGGACTATGGCTACACCTTC. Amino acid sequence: CASSGGDGDYGYTF. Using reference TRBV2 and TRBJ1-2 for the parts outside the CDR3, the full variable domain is EPEVTQTPSHQVTQMGQEVILRCVPISNHLYFYWYRQILGQKVEFLVSFYNNEISEKSEIFDDQFSVERPDGSNFTLKIRSTKLEDSAMYFCASSGGDGDYGYTFGSGTRLTVV.

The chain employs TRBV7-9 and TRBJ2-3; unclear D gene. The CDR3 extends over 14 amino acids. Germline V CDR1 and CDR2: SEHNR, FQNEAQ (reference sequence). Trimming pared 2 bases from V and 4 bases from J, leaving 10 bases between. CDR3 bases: TGTGCCAGCAGCTTATTAGTGATCCCAGATACGCAGTATTTT. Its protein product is CASSLLVIPDTQYF.

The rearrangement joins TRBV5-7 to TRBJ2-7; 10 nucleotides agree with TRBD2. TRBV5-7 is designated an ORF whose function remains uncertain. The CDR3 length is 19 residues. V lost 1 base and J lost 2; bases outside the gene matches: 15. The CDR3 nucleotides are TGTGCCAGCAGCTTGTTATTCTCGGCTAGCGGGGGCCTTACCTACGAGCAGTACTTC. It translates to CASSLLFSASGGLTYEQYF.

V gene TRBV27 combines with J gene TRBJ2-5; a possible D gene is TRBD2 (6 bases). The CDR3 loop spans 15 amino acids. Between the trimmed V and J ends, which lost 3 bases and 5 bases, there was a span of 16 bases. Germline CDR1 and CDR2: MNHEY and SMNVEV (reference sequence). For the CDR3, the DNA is TGTGCCAGCAGTTTCGGAGGGATCCGGGGGGAGACCCAGTACTTC. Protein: CASSFGGIRGETQYF.

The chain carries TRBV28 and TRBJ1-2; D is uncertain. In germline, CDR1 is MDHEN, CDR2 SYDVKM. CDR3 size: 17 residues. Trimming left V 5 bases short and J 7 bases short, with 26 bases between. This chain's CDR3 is CASSPHPRMESSPGYTF. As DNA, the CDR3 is TGTGCCAGCAGTCCCCATCCAAGGATGGAGTCGTCCCCTGGCTACACCTTC.

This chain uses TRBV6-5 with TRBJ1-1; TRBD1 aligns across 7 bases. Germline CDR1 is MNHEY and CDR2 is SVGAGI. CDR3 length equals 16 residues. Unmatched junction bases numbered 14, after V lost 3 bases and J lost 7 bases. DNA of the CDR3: TGTGCCAGCAGTTATCAAACCGGGACAGAACAATATGAAGCTTTCTTT. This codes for CASSYQTGTEQYEAFF.

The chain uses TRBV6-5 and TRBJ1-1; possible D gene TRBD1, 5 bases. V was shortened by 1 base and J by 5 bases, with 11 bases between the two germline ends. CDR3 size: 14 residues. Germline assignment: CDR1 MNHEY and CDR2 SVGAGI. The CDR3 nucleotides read TGTGCCAGCAGTTACTTAGGCAGGGAAACTGAAGCTTTCTTT. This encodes CASSYLGRETEAFF.

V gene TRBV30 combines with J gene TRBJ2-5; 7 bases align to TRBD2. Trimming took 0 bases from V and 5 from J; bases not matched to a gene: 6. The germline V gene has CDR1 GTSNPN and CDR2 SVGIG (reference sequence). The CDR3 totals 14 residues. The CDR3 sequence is CAWSVLLGGETQYF. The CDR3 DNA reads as TGTGCCTGGAGTGTACTTCTGGGAGGGGAGACCCAGTACTTC.

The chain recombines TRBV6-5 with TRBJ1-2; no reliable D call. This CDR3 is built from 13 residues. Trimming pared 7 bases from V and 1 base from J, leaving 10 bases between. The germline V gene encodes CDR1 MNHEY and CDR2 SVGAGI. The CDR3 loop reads CASTPYLNYGYTF. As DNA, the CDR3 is TGTGCCAGCACCCCGTATCTTAACTATGGCTACACCTTC.

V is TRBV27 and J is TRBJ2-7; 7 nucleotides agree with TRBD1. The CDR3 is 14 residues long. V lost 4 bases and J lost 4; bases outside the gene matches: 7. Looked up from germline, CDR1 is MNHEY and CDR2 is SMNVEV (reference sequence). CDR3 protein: CASSSITTGYEQYF. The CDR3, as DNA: TGTGCCAGCAGTTCCATCACGACAGGGTACGAGCAGTACTTC.

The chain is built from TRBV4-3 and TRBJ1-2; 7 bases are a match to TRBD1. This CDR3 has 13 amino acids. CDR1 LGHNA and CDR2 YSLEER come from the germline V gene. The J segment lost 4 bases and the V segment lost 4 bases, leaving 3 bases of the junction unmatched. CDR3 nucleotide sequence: TGCGCCAGCAGCCTAGACAGGGTCTATGGCTACACCTTC. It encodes CASSLDRVYGYTF.

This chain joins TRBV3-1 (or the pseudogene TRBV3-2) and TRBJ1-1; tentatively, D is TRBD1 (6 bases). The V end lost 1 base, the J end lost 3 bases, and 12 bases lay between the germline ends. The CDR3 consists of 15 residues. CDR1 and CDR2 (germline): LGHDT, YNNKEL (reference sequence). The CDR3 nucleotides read TGTGCCAGCAGCCAAGGGCAGGGGCGGCACACTGAAGCTTTCTTT. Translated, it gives CASSQGQGRHTEAFF.

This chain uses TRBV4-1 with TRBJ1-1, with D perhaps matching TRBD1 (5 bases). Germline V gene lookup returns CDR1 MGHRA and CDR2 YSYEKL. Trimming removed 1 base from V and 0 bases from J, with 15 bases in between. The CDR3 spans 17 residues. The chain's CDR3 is CASSQGPQGSVNTEAFF. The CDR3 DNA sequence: TGCGCCAGCAGCCAAGGTCCCCAGGGCAGTGTGAACACTGAAGCTTTCTTT.